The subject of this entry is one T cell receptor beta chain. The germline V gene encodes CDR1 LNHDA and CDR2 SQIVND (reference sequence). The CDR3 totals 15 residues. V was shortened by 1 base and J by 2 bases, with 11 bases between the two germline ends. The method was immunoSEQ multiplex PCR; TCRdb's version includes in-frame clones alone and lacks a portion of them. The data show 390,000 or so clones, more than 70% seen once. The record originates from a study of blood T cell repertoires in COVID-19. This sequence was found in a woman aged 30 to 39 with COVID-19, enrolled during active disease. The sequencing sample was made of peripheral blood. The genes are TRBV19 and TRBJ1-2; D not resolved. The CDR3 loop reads CASSIGTPGNYGYTF. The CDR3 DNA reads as TGTGCCAGTAGTATAGGGACGCCGGGGAACTATGGCTACACCTTC.